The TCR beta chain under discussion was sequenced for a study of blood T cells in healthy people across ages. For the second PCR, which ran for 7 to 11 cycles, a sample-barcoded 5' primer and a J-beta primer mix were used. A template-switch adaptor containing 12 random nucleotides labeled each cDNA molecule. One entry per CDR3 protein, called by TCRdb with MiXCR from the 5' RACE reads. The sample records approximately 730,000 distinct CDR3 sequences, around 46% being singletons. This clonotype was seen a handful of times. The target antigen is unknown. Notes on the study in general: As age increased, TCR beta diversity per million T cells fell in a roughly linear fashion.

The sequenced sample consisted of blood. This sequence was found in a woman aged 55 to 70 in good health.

The chain's CDR3 is CASSRAQRNEQFF. CDR3 nucleotide sequence: TGTGCCAGCAGCCGAGCCCAGCGGAATGAGCAGTTCTTC. V gene TRBV7-2 combines with J gene TRBJ2-1; D might be TRBD2 (5 bases). Trimming took 5 bases from V and 7 from J, leaving 12 bases between them. The CDR3 length is 13 residues. CDR1 is SGHTA, CDR2 FQGNSA, per germline.